This T cell receptor beta chain was obtained from a study of blood T cell repertoires in COVID-19. Turning to the study itself: COVID-19 samples collected from the United States, Italy and Spain covered acute and convalescent phases. Sources were T cells, B-cell-depleted T cells, or PBMCs; the material itself was cDNA or gDNA.

This clone was seen a single time. The table came from immunoSEQ multiplex PCR; TCRdb's copy has only in-frame clones and leaves some out. Here the sample spans over 200,000 clones, approximately 86% being singletons. In germline, CDR1 is MNHEY, CDR2 SVGAGI. V dropped 5 bases and J dropped 0 bases, with 8 bases sitting between them. This CDR3 spans 14 amino acids. The J gene is TRBJ1-5, the V gene TRBV6-5; no clear D gene. The specimen sequenced was peripheral blood. The clonotype originates from a woman aged 25-40 years who had recovered from COVID-19. CDR3 protein: CASSPFNSNQPQHF. CDR3 DNA: TGTGCCAGCAGTCCTTTTAATAGCAATCAGCCCCAGCATTTT.